What follows are 21 T cell receptor beta chains derived from one specimen sequenced in a study of T cells in Graves' hyperthyroidism and ophthalmopathy. The investigators amplified TCR beta CDR3 regions from RNA transcripts. HTBI primers were employed in a first-round RT-PCR of the TCR CDR3. MiXCR was run by TCRdb on the multiplex PCR reads, yielding one entry per CDR3 protein. The sample includes 640,000 or so distinct CDR3 sequences, around 15% seen only once; the top ten take about 4.5%. Specimen: blood. The receptor source for this set is a woman in her thirties or forties with Graves' ophthalmopathy.

In regard to this clonotype: At one of its ends the junction is not consistent with the germline gene, which may arise from a read error. This rearrangement joins TRBV4-1 to TRBJ1-5; weak D call: TRBD1 (5 bases). Germline V gene lookup returns CDR1 MGHRA and CDR2 YSYEKL. The CDR3 length is 15 residues. CDR3 DNA sequence: TGCTCCAGCAGCCAAGACGGGCAGGGCCGTCAGCCCCAGCATTTT. It specifies CSSSQDGQGRQPQHF.

This clonotype was counted at least ten times. The chain employs TRBV6-1 and TRBJ2-2; no firm D call. Germline CDR1 MNHNS, CDR2 SASEGT. Trimming removed 4 bases at V and 3 bases at J, with 9 bases between. The CDR3 extends over 14 amino acids. In nucleotides, the CDR3 is TGTGCCAGCAGTGTAGCCCCGGACACCGGGGAGCTGTTTTTT. Protein product: CASSVAPDTGELFF.

This clonotype was seen many times. The chain combines TRBV6-5 with TRBJ1-3; no clear D. Per germline, CDR1 MNHEY and CDR2 SVGAGI. Between the trimmed V and J ends, which lost 1 base and 6 bases, there was a span of 10 bases. The CDR3 extends over 14 amino acids. CDR3 protein: CASSYFVPPNTIYF. The CDR3 DNA is TGTGCCAGCAGTTACTTCGTCCCGCCAAACACCATATATTTT.

This clonotype was seen many times. The gene calls are TRBV7-2 and TRBJ2-4; TRBD2 agrees at 8 bases. The CDR3 is 15 amino acids. The germline V gene has CDR1 SGHTA and CDR2 FQGNSA. The V gene end was trimmed by 5 bases and the J gene end by 7 bases; junction bases not matched to a gene: 10. CDR3 in amino acids: CASSQFPGLVNIQYF. The CDR3 bases are TGTGCCAGCAGCCAATTCCCGGGACTAGTGAACATTCAGTACTTC.

V is TRBV6-1 and J is TRBJ2-7, with D perhaps assigned TRBD1 or TRBD2 (5 bases each). This CDR3 region has 16 residues. V was pared by 7 bases and J by 0 bases, with 19 bases between. Germline loops: CDR1 MNHNS, CDR2 SASEGT. The CDR3 DNA sequence: TGTGCCAGCACCACCCCGTGGGACGCCAGCTCCTACGAGCAGTACTTC. Translation gives CASTTPWDASSYEQYF.

This clonotype was counted a few times. This sequence joins TRBV15 and TRBJ1-1; no clear D. Germline-derived CDR1 and CDR2 are LNHNV and YYDKDF (reference sequence). V was trimmed by 2 bases and J by 9 bases, leaving 13 bases between them. The CDR3 is 13 residues long. CDR3 residues: CATSRSHTEKAFF. DNA for the CDR3: TGTGCCACCAGCAGATCACATACGGAGAAAGCTTTCTTT.

The V call is TRBV7-8, the J call TRBJ2-7, with 14 nucleotides matching TRBD2. The junction had 2 bases not matched to a gene; V was cut back by 1 base and J by 3 bases. This CDR3 has 16 amino acids. Germline lookup yields CDR1 SGHVS and CDR2 FQNEAQ. CDR3 loop: CASSLEGLAGDYEQYF. The CDR3 region has the DNA TGTGCCAGCAGCTTAGAGGGACTAGCGGGAGACTACGAGCAGTACTTC.

Ten or more counts support this clonotype. The chain is built from TRBV27 and TRBJ1-5; D not certain. Per the germline V gene, CDR1 is MNHEY and CDR2 is SMNVEV (reference sequence). The CDR3 extends over 14 amino acids. Trimming removed 3 bases from V and 3 bases from J, with 9 bases in between. CDR3 nucleotide sequence: TGTGCCAGCAGTTTGATAGGGAACAATCAGCCCCAGCATTTT. This translates into CASSLIGNNQPQHF.

This clonotype was recorded at least ten times. The chain combines TRBV5-1 with TRBJ1-1; 7 nucleotides agree with TRBD1. Germline-derived CDR1 and CDR2 are SGHRS and YFSETQ. This CDR3 region has 16 residues. The trim removed 5 bases at V and 3 bases at J, leaving 13 bases unmatched. CDR3 nucleotide sequence: TGCGCCAGCAGAAGAGACAGGGACGCGTCTTACACTGAAGCTTTCTTT. As protein: CASRRDRDASYTEAFF.

This clonotype was detected many times. The genes are TRBV28 and TRBJ1-5; no definite D call. The CDR3 is 12 amino acids. V was shortened by 7 bases and J by 4 bases, with 8 bases between the two germline ends. CDR1 is MDHEN and CDR2 is SYDVKM in the germline V gene. CDR3 loop: CASTSPNQPQHF. CDR3 DNA: TGTGCCAGCACGAGCCCGAATCAGCCCCAGCATTTT. The variable domain in full, with the rest retrieved from reference TRBV28 and TRBJ1-5, is DVKVTQSSRYLVKRTGEKVFLECVQDMDHENMFWYRQDPGLGLRLIYFSYDVKMKEKGDIPEGYSVSREKKERFSLILESASTNQTSMYLCASTSPNQPQHFGDGTRLSIL.

This clonotype has a count of ten or more. The V gene is TRBV20-1, the J gene TRBJ1-2; possibly TRBD1 for D (5 bases). From germline, CDR1 is DFQATT and CDR2 SNEGSKA (reference sequence). The CDR3 has 14 residues. With 0 bases removed from V and 0 bases from J, the gap between germline ends came to 8 bases. The DNA of the CDR3 is TGCAGTGCTAGAGACGCAGGGACTAACTATGGCTACACCTTC. Protein product: CSARDAGTNYGYTF.

The table lists this clonotype with many counts. V usage is TRBV20-1 and J usage is TRBJ2-5; D ambiguous. This CDR3 has 14 amino acids. V lost 0 bases and J lost 2, with 10 bases in between. Looked up from germline, CDR1 is DFQATT and CDR2 is SNEGSKA (reference sequence). CDR3 coding DNA: TGCAGTGCTAGAGACCCCGACTTACAAGAGACCCAGTACTTC. Protein product: CSARDPDLQETQYF.

A few counts support this clonotype. The genes are TRBV19 and TRBJ2-7; TRBD2 matches 13 bases. CDR3 size: 18 residues. V was clipped by 4 bases and J by 0 bases; unmatched bases: 9. Germline V CDR1 and CDR2: LNHDA, SQIVND (reference sequence). CDR3 in DNA: TGTGCCAGTAGTAGATCGGGACTAGCGGGACTTAGCTCCTACGAGCAGTACTTC. This encodes CASSRSGLAGLSSYEQYF. Full variable domain (missing parts from reference TRBV19 and TRBJ2-7): DGGITQSPKYLFRKEGQNVTLSCEQNLNHDAMYWYRQDPGQGLRLIYYSQIVNDFQKGDIAEGYSVSREKKESFPLTVTSAQKNPTAFYLCASSRSGLAGLSSYEQYFGPGTRLTVT.

Many counts were recorded for this clonotype. The CDR3 does not end in the conserved phenylalanine or tryptophan, so this is likely a read error. The J gene is TRBJ2-2, the V gene TRBV12-3 or TRBV12-4, with a possible D match to TRBD1 (6 bases). CDR3 size: 15 residues. The V end was cut by 5 bases, the J end by 0 bases, with 10 bases between. The CDR3 protein is CASSLTGSNTGELFS. DNA for the CDR3: TGTGCCAGCAGTCTGACAGGATCGAACACCGGGGAGCTGTTTTCT.

The sample holds many counts of this clonotype. V is TRBV7-9 and J is TRBJ2-7; 10 nucleotides match TRBD1. CDR3 size: 14 residues. V trimming: 5 bases; J trimming: 3 bases; junction bases outside the gene matches: 4. Germline lookup yields CDR1 SEHNR and CDR2 FQNEAQ (reference sequence). The CDR3 region has the DNA TGTGCCAGCAGCCCGACAGGGGGCGGCTACGAGCAGTACTTC. Translation gives CASSPTGGGYEQYF.

Ten or more counts support this clonotype. The rearrangement joins TRBV19 to TRBJ1-2, with D maybe TRBD1 (6 bases). Trimming took 5 bases from V and 9 from J, leaving 13 bases between them. The CDR3 loop spans 12 amino acids. The germline gives CDR1 LNHDA, CDR2 SQIVND (reference sequence). CDR3 sequence reads: CASSGDTIRYTF. The DNA for the CDR3 is TGTGCCAGTAGTGGGGACACTATCCGCTACACCTTC.

This clonotype was recorded at least ten times. The chain carries TRBV30 and TRBJ1-1; the D is unclear. The CDR3 is made up of 12 amino acids. Trimming took 1 base from V and 3 from J, leaving 6 bases between them. Germline V gene lookup returns CDR1 GTSNPN and CDR2 SVGIG (reference sequence). The CDR3 region is CAWSGGYTEAFF. CDR3 sequence (DNA): TGTGCCTGGAGTGGAGGGTACACTGAAGCTTTCTTT.

This clonotype was seen many times. This chain uses TRBV27 with TRBJ1-5, with D uncertain. The V and J ends lost 1 base and 2 bases respectively, with 3 bases between them. The CDR3 is 13 residues long. Germline CDR1 MNHEY, CDR2 SMNVEV (reference sequence). In DNA, the CDR3 is TGTGCCAGCAGTTTATTCGGCAATCAGCCCCAGCATTTT. This encodes CASSLFGNQPQHF.

This clonotype has ten or more counts. This chain joins TRBV2 and TRBJ1-5, with 7 bases matching TRBD1. The germline V gene has CDR1 SNHLY and CDR2 FYNNEI. The CDR3 consists of 16 residues. V was clipped by 2 bases and J by 7 bases; unmatched bases: 11. The CDR3 protein is CASSELIQGSGQPQHF. The CDR3 nucleotides read TGTGCCAGCAGTGAACTCATACAGGGGTCGGGGCAGCCCCAGCATTTT. Supplemented by reference TRBV2 and TRBJ1-5, the full variable domain reads EPEVTQTPSHQVTQMGQEVILRCVPISNHLYFYWYRQILGQKVEFLVSFYNNEISEKSEIFDDQFSVERPDGSNFTLKIRSTKLEDSAMYFCASSELIQGSGQPQHFGDGTRLSIL.

The V call is TRBV4-1, the J call TRBJ2-1; D call uncertain. Between the trimmed V and J ends, which lost 1 base and 0 bases, there was a span of 10 bases. The CDR3 consists of 16 residues. Germline values: CDR1 MGHRA, CDR2 YSYEKL. The CDR3 sequence: CASSQGEQLSYNEQFF. The CDR3 DNA follows: TGCGCCAGCAGCCAAGGTGAACAGCTCTCCTACAATGAGCAGTTCTTC.

This clonotype was found many times. The rearrangement uses TRBV25-1 and TRBJ2-7; D unclear. Trimming pared 1 base from V and 0 bases from J, leaving 10 bases between. The CDR3 has 15 residues. CDR1 is MGHDK and CDR2 is SYGVNS in the germline V gene. The CDR3 region is CASSESGPSSYEQYF. CDR3 in DNA: TGTGCCAGCAGTGAATCTGGCCCTAGCTCCTACGAGCAGTACTTC.